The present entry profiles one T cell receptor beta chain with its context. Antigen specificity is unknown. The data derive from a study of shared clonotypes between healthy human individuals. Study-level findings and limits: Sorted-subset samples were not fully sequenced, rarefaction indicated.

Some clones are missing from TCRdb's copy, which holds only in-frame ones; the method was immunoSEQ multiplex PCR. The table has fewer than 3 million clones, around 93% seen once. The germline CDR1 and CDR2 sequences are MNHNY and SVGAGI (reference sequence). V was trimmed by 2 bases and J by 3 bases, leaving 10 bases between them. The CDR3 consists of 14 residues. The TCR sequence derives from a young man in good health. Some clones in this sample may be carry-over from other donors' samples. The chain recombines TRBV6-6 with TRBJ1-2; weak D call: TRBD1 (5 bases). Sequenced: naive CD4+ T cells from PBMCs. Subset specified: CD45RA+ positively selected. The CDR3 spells CASSYPRGHYGYTF. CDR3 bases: TGTGCCAGCAGTTACCCCCGGGGACACTATGGCTACACCTTC.